This TCR beta chain is drawn from a study of CD8+ T cells in alopecia areata. The CDR3 loop spans 17 amino acids. Germline-derived CDR1 and CDR2 are LNHDA and SQIVND (reference sequence). Germline trimming cut 3 bases from V and 2 bases from J; bases unmatched to any gene: 8. It was cDNA, reverse transcribed from extracted RNA, that served as the sequencing template. The data were produced by immunoSEQ multiplex PCR, yet TCRdb's version contains in-frame clones alone and is incomplete. The table records roughly 120,000 clones, roughly 60% of them present only once. This clone has a handful of counts. Its antigen is currently unknown. The treatment: oral pan-JAK inhibitor, 5-10 mg twice daily. Study-wide results and caveats: Scalp clonality and expanded CD8+ clones among the top 100 fell significantly with tofacitinib.

The receptor was isolated from a human donor with alopecia areata. The chain carries TRBV19 and TRBJ2-2; TRBD1 matches at 8 bases. Sequences were derived from CD8+ T cells sorted from blood, sampled at week 4, from a patient treated with tofacitinib. The CDR3: CASSMLQGAHNTGELFF. The CDR3 DNA reads TGTGCCAGTAGTATGCTCCAGGGGGCGCATAACACCGGGGAGCTGTTTTTT.